This T cell receptor (beta chain) was retrieved from a study of response to subunit inactivated influenza vaccine. General observations from the study: Each seasonal influenza vaccination recruits few new T cells, the authors suggested.

TCRdb re-analysed the RT-PCR reads in MiXCR, keeping a single row per CDR3 protein. The table lists approximately 520,000 distinct CDR3 sequences, 16% of them singletons. This CDR3 region has 15 residues. From germline, CDR1 is DFQATT and CDR2 SNEGSKA (reference sequence). V dropped 3 bases and J dropped 4; count of bases not matched to a gene: 6. About this clonotype itself: Its antigen is not identified.

This TCR derives from a man between 50 and 75 years old who received an inactivated influenza vaccine. The chain is built from TRBV20-1 and TRBJ2-3, with 11 bases identical to TRBD2. The starting material was CD4+ T cells sorted from PBMCs, obtained less than 30 months after vaccination. CDR3 nucleotides: TGCAGTGCTAGCCCGACTAGCGGGATGTCAGATACGCAGTATTTT. Translating gives CSASPTSGMSDTQYF.